A single TCR beta chain is shown here with its context. Its antigen is undetermined. With 60 Vbeta and 13 Jbeta primers, the PCR was carried out. The repertoire was sequenced with immunoSEQ multiplex PCR; TCRdb's copy has only in-frame clones and lacks some. The sample carries roughly 120,000 clones, around 86% recorded once. The data stem from a study of cytomegalovirus exposure and HLA in healthy donors. Study-level points and caveats: A later analysis found that most CMV-associated TCR beta chains appeared HLA-restricted. Some V segments (TRBV6-2 and TRBV6-3 among them) were excluded as indistinguishable. When analyzed later, a missense DCLRE1C variant was found to be linked to TCR beta V- and J-gene trimming.

The CDR3 covers 14 residues. Trimming left V 8 bases short and J 1 base short, with 14 bases between. Per the germline V gene, CDR1 is MDHEN and CDR2 is SYDVKM. This receptor was identified in a middle-aged man in good health and CMV-seronegative. The rearrangement links TRBV28 to TRBJ1-1; unclear D gene. The material sequenced was PBMCs. CDR3 region: CASGIRTGNTEAFF. CDR3 nucleotides: TGTGCCAGCGGTATTAGAACCGGGAACACTGAAGCTTTCTTT.